These T cell receptor beta chains were read from a single sample in a study of shared clonotypes between healthy human individuals. The data were produced by immunoSEQ multiplex PCR, yet TCRdb's version contains in-frame clones alone and is incomplete. The sample consists of a few million clones, roughly 92% of them appearing once. Input material: naive CD4+ T cells sorted from blood. The origin of the receptors is a man between 18 and 29 years old in good health. CDR3s include the opening cysteine and the closing phenylalanine or tryptophan. D genes are given only for firm matches. Size tells how often a clone was seen (once, few, many) or the class of an expanded clone, and some rows leave it out.

size	D	length	J	V	CDR3	DNA
NA	NA	15	TRBJ2-5	TRBV27	CASSLSTGVGETQYF	TGTGCCAGCAGTTTATCGACGGGGGTCGGAGAGACCCAGTACTTC
NA	NA	16	TRBJ2-4	TRBV6-6	CASRPARGLAKNIQYF	TGTGCCAGCAGACCAGCCCGCGGACTAGCCAAAAACATTCAGTACTTC
once	NA	12	TRBJ2-1	TRBV30	CAWSVLNNEQFF	TGTGCCTGGAGTGTACTCAACAATGAGCAGTTCTTC
NA	NA	13	TRBJ2-5	TRBV9	CASSAGVLETQYF	TGTGCCAGCAGCGCCGGGGTTTTAGAGACCCAGTACTTC
NA	TRBD2	20	TRBJ2-3	TRBV28	CASSLSPLRLAGALTDTQYF	TGTGCCAGCAGTTTATCGCCCCTAAGACTAGCGGGCGCCCTCACAGATACGCAGTATTTT
NA	NA	14	TRBJ2-3	TRBV6-4	CASSDKLYTDTQYF	TGTGCCAGCAGTGACAAGCTGTACACAGATACGCAGTATTTT
NA	TRBD2	16	TRBJ2-3	TRBV15	CATSGGLAGGTDTQYF	TGTGCCACCAGTGGGGGACTAGCGGGGGGCACAGATACGCAGTATTTT
NA	NA	17	TRBJ1-2	TRBV7-8	CASTESGAGPSYYGYTF	TGTGCCAGCACCGAATCGGGGGCGGGACCTTCGTACTATGGCTACACCTTC
once	NA	13	TRBJ2-5	TRBV5-4	CASRTAGQETQYF	TGTGCCAGCAGGACGGCGGGACAAGAGACCCAGTACTTC
NA	NA	16	TRBJ2-2	TRBV7-7	CASSFAPGTSTGELFF	TGTGCTAGCAGCTTCGCCCCCGGGACTTCCACCGGGGAGCTGTTTTTT
NA	TRBD2	17	TRBJ2-7	TRBV27	CASSFTAGLAGTYEQYF	TGTGCCAGCAGTTTCACGGCGGGCCTAGCGGGGACCTACGAGCAGTACTTC
NA	TRBD2	14	TRBJ2-2	TRBV9	CASGGLANTGELFF	TGTGCCAGCGGGGGACTAGCGAACACCGGGGAGCTGTTTTTT
few	NA	11	TRBJ2-1	TRBV7-9	CASSLANEQFF	TGTGCCAGCAGCTTAGCCAATGAGCAGTTCTTC
NA	NA	15	TRBJ1-1	TRBV6-5	CASSVNRGVNTEAFF	TGTGCCAGCAGCGTGAACCGGGGGGTAAACACTGAAGCTTTCTTT
NA	NA	15	TRBJ2-7	TRBV19	CASSIARASAYEQYF	TGTGCCAGTAGTATTGCCAGGGCATCTGCCTACGAGCAGTACTTC
NA	TRBD2	17	TRBJ2-7	TRBV7-9	CASSRYGTSPTSYEQYF	TGTGCCAGCAGCCGGTACGGGACTAGCCCCACTTCCTACGAGCAGTACTTC
once	TRBD1	12	TRBJ2-7	TRBV10-3	CAISVTGYEQYF	TGTGCCATCAGTGTGACAGGGTACGAGCAGTACTTC
NA	NA	14	TRBJ2-1	TRBV9	CASSVGPPRNEQFF	TGTGCCAGCAGCGTGGGTCCCCCGAGAAATGAGCAGTTCTTC
NA	NA	13	TRBJ1-6	TRBV5-1	CASSLAGFSPLHF	TGCGCCAGCAGCTTGGCTGGGTTTTCACCCCTCCACTTT
NA	TRBD1	15	TRBJ2-7	TRBV4-1	CASSRFEGQTYEQYF	TGCGCCAGCAGCCGTTTTGAGGGACAGACCTACGAGCAGTACTTC
NA	NA	13	TRBJ2-7	TRBV5-3	CARSTGMGYEQYF	TGTGCCAGAAGCACAGGGATGGGCTACGAGCAGTACTTC
NA	NA	12	TRBJ1-6	TRBV9	CASSVGLTPLHF	TGTGCCAGCAGCGTTGGGTTGACACCCCTCCACTTT
NA	NA	14	TRBJ1-1	TRBV5-6	CASSLGQPEAEAFF	TGTGCCAGCAGCTTAGGACAGCCGGAGGCTGAAGCTTTCTTT
NA	NA	13	TRBJ1-2	TRBV27	CASSLSAGLGYTF	TGTGCCAGCAGTTTATCGGCTGGGCTCGGCTACACCTTC
NA	NA	17	TRBJ2-2	TRBV10-3	CAISPTGMGANTGELFF	TGTGCCATCAGTCCAACAGGGATGGGGGCGAACACCGGGGAGCTGTTTTTT
NA	TRBD1	15	TRBJ2-5	TRBV5-4	CASSKDRGRQETQYF	TGTGCCAGCAGCAAGGACAGGGGGCGACAAGAGACCCAGTACTTC
NA	TRBD1	15	TRBJ1-5	TRBV10-3	CAISESGGSNQPQHF	TGTGCCATCAGTGAATCAGGGGGAAGCAATCAGCCCCAGCATTTT
NA	NA	15	TRBJ1-4	TRBV6-1	CASSESGSTNEKLFF	TGTGCCAGCAGTGAATCAGGGTCAACTAATGAAAAACTGTTTTTT
NA	NA	13	TRBJ1-1	TRBV19	CASSTTLNTEAFF	TGTGCCAGTAGTACCACTTTGAACACTGAAGCTTTCTTT
NA	TRBD1	14	TRBJ1-5	TRBV13	CASSQGQGHQPQHF	TGTGCCAGCAGCCAAGGACAGGGGCACCAGCCCCAGCATTTT
NA	TRBD2	16	TRBJ2-7	TRBV28	CASSLVAGGRIDEQYF	TGTGCCAGCAGTTTGGTAGCGGGGGGGCGGATCGACGAGCAGTACTTC
NA	TRBD1	16	TRBJ2-7	TRBV5-4	CASSAYNRQGGDEQYF	TGTGCCAGCAGCGCATACAATCGACAGGGCGGCGACGAGCAGTACTTC
NA	NA	12	TRBJ1-2	TRBV28	CASSPFNYGYTF	TGTGCCAGCAGTCCTTTCAACTATGGCTACACCTTC
once	TRBD2	15	TRBJ2-7	TRBV6-6	CASSYFQREEDEQYF	TGTGCCAGCAGTTATTTCCAGCGGGAGGAGGACGAGCAGTACTTC
NA	TRBD1	15	TRBJ1-5	TRBV7-7	CASSFRDRGYQPQHF	TGTGCTAGCAGCTTCCGGGACAGGGGTTATCAGCCCCAGCATTTT
NA	NA	14	TRBJ2-7	TRBV7-2	CASSPTDILLKQYF	TGTGCCAGCAGCCCCACAGATATTCTCCTAAAGCAGTACTTC
NA	TRBD1	14	TRBJ1-3	TRBV10-3	CAIRDRGSGNTIYF	TGTGCCATAAGAGACAGGGGCTCTGGAAACACCATATATTTT
NA	TRBD1	15	TRBJ1-5	TRBV2	CASRAGQNSNQPQHF	TGTGCCAGCAGGGCGGGACAGAATAGCAATCAGCCCCAGCATTTT
NA	NA	12	TRBJ2-7	TRBV12-5	CASGFPGGEQYF	TGTGCTAGTGGTTTCCCCGGGGGCGAGCAGTACTTC
NA	NA	14	TRBJ1-1	TRBV7-9	CASSLGHIDTEAFF	TGTGCCAGCAGCTTAGGGCATATTGACACTGAAGCTTTCTTT
NA	NA	17	TRBJ2-3	TRBV5-1	CASSFGGNGRGTDTQYF	TGCGCCAGCAGCTTTGGGGGTAATGGCCGTGGCACAGATACGCAGTATTTT
NA	TRBD1	16	TRBJ1-6	TRBV18	CASSPGQQGVNSPLHF	TGTGCCAGCTCACCGGGGCAACAGGGGGTTAATTCACCCCTCCACTTT
NA	TRBD2	18	TRBJ2-7	TRBV7-9	CASSLLPWTSGGANEQYF	TGTGCCAGCAGCTTACTACCCTGGACTAGCGGGGGGGCCAACGAGCAGTACTTC
NA	NA	14	TRBJ1-2	TRBV11-2	CASSLSSGNYGYTF	TGTGCCAGCAGCTTATCCTCCGGTAACTATGGCTACACCTTC
NA	TRBD2	16	TRBJ2-2	TRBV2	CASTNLGIAGTGELFF	TGTGCCAGCACCAATCTCGGGATAGCGGGAACCGGGGAGCTGTTTTTT